This T cell receptor beta chain was found in a study of T cell responses to AZD1222 COVID-19 vaccine. About this clone: Antigen unknown.

This table comes from immunoSEQ multiplex PCR, and its TCRdb copy is limited to in-frame clones, with some not included. This table has about 110,000 clones, just under 95% appearing once. Study results and caveats: Vaccine-associated CD4 TCRs spanned spike, dominant at 160-218 and 743-854. Once two AZD1222 doses were given, Spike-specific TCR breadth and depth went up. Baseline antibody screening turned up just a handful of seropositive AZD1222 recipients. The peak T cell response came first, and repertoires were sampled only after it.

This receptor was taken from an adult in good health. This material consisted of peripheral blood, taken on day 0 of AZD1222 vaccination.

CDR3 sequence (DNA): TGTGCCAGCAGTGAAGCGCCGGCCTGGAGGAACACCATATATTTT. This encodes CASSEAPAWRNTIYF. V gene TRBV6-1 combines with J gene TRBJ1-3; D is ambiguous. The CDR3 is 15 residues long. With 0 bases removed from V and 7 bases from J, the gap between germline ends came to 13 bases. CDR1 MNHNS and CDR2 SASEGT come from the germline V gene.